This entry describes one T cell receptor beta chain. Germline loops: CDR1 MNHEY, CDR2 SMNVEV (reference sequence). This CDR3 is built from 12 residues. Trimming stripped 6 bases from V and 9 bases from J, with 12 bases between. All enrollees were roughly 18 to 100 years old and from some 24 US areas. This record belongs to a study of blood T cell repertoires in COVID-19. Study-level information: From the United States, Italy and Spain came samples of acute and convalescent COVID-19.

How the authors handled the data: Nucleated cell counts were estimated from reference gene primer amplification. The method was immunoSEQ multiplex PCR; TCRdb's version includes in-frame clones alone and lacks a portion of them. V, J and clone size were drawn from that table, and D and trimming were deduced from the DNA. The repertoire has under 300,000 clones, about 80% of them found once; the top ten carry roughly 3.1%. The rearrangement uses TRBV27 and TRBJ2-1, with D possibly matching TRBD1 (7 bases). The sample taken for sequencing was PBMCs or T cells enriched from blood (not recorded which). The clonotype was recovered from a man aged 50 to 60 who had recovered from COVID-19. The CDR3 bases are TGTGCCAGCAGCCCAGGGGGAGGTGAGCAGTTCTTC. Residues: CASSPGGGEQFF.